The 24 T cell receptor beta chains in this list originate from one sample, sequenced in a study of T cells in Graves' hyperthyroidism and ophthalmopathy (dated by TCRdb to between 2018 and 2021). Library generation was performed with multiplex PCR. Sequencing took place on an Illumina HiSeq 2000. TCR beta CDR3 regions were amplified from RNA transcripts. For the first round of RT-PCR on the TCR CDR3, the HTBI primer set was used together with the Qiagen OneStep RT-PCR kit. TCRdb reran the public reads through fastp at Q25 and MiXCR, keeping productive beta chains. Each record represents a unique CDR3 protein, reported with the most common genes and DNA among its rows. For this sample there are more than 300,000 distinct CDR3 sequences; about a sixth appear just once. Of the sample, approximately 33% is held by the ten largest clones. Sequenced sample: blood. These receptors were taken from a woman in her twenties or thirties with Graves' hyperthyroidism that later progressed to Graves' ophthalmopathy.

The sample holds one count of this clonotype. The chain uses TRBV5-1 and TRBJ2-1; 11 nucleotides align to TRBD1. The CDR3 is 16 amino acids. The germline gives CDR1 SGHRS, CDR2 YFSETQ. V lost 4 bases and J lost 2; bases outside the gene matches: 5. The CDR3 reads CASSDGTGGTYNEQFF. The CDR3 nucleotides read TGCGCCAGCAGCGACGGGACAGGGGGGACCTACAATGAGCAGTTCTTC.

There are many counts of this clonotype. V usage is TRBV28 and J usage is TRBJ2-1, with TRBD2 matching over 7 bases. The germline V gene has CDR1 MDHEN and CDR2 SYDVKM. Trimming cost V 0 bases and J 8 bases; bases outside gene matches: 13. This CDR3 has 17 amino acids. CDR3 bases: TGTGCCAGCAGTTTATGGACACGCGGGAGTCTAAGGTATGAGCAGTTCTTC. Protein sequence: CASSLWTRGSLRYEQFF.

This clonotype was detected ten times or more. This rearrangement joins TRBV5-1 to TRBJ1-6; D ambiguous. Per germline, CDR1 SGHRS and CDR2 YFSETQ. The CDR3 sequence is 15 residues long. The ends were cut back, 0 bases at V and 7 bases at J, with 11 bases in the middle. CDR3: CASSLGLRRNSPLHF. CDR3 sequence (DNA): TGCGCCAGCAGCTTGGGACTGCGGCGGAATTCACCCCTCCACTTT.

This clonotype was counted many times. This sequence joins TRBV3-1 and TRBJ2-2; D unclear. Germline values: CDR1 LGHDT, CDR2 YNNKEL (reference sequence). There are 14 residues in the CDR3. Trimming left V 1 base short and J 9 bases short, with 12 bases between. The CDR3 DNA is TGTGCCAGCAGCCAAGCATTTCGTACCAGGGAGCTGTTTTTT. Translating it yields CASSQAFRTRELFF. Complete variable domain (other parts from reference TRBV3-1 and TRBJ2-2): DTAVSQTPKYLVTQMGNDKSIKCEQNLGHDTMYWYKQDSKKFLKIMFSYNNKELIINETVPNRFSPKSPDKAHLNLHINSLELGDSAVYFCASSQAFRTRELFFGEGSRLTVL.

This clonotype showed up many times. This sequence joins TRBV11-2 and TRBJ2-1, with D unresolved. This CDR3 has 12 amino acids. The V gene's germline CDR1 is SGHAT and CDR2 FQNNGV. Trimming pared 5 bases from V and 7 bases from J, leaving 9 bases between. CDR3 coding DNA: TGTGCCAGCAGCCTACCAGGAAATGAGCAGTTCTTC. Translating gives CASSLPGNEQFF.

The table lists this clonotype with many counts. The chain joins TRBV20-1 to TRBJ1-2; 7 bases line up with TRBD1. Trimming took 5 bases from V and 3 from J; bases not matched to a gene: 9. The CDR3 is 14 amino acids. The germline CDR1 and CDR2 sequences are DFQATT and SNEGSKA (reference sequence). CDR3 DNA: TGCAGTGCTCCAACACGGACAGGAGACTATGGCTACACCTTC. Its protein product is CSAPTRTGDYGYTF.

This clonotype was recorded at least ten times. This chain joins TRBV30 and TRBJ2-7; weak D call: TRBD2 (6 bases). The CDR3 is 12 residues long. From germline, CDR1 is GTSNPN and CDR2 SVGIG (reference sequence). The ends were cut back, 0 bases at V and 5 bases at J, with 8 bases in the middle. CDR3 sequence reads: CAWSVGGDEQYF. Here the CDR3 DNA reads TGTGCCTGGAGTGTCGGAGGGGACGAGCAGTACTTC.

This clonotype was seen ten or more times. CDR3 bases: TGTGCCAGCTCACCACTGGCTGGGCGCAATGAGCAGTTCTTC. Translated: CASSPLAGRNEQFF. The chain carries TRBV18 and TRBJ2-1; D gene unclear. The CDR3 runs to 14 residues. The germline CDR1 and CDR2 sequences are KGHSH and LQKENI. The germline V and J ends were trimmed by 1 base and 6 bases, with 10 bases remaining between them.

This clonotype was detected only a few times. The V call is TRBV2, the J call TRBJ2-5; TRBD1 is a possible D gene (6 bases). This CDR3 is built from 12 residues. Trimming took off 8 bases at V and 5 bases at J, with 12 bases between the two ends. Germline assignment: CDR1 SNHLY and CDR2 FYNNEI. In DNA form, the CDR3 reads TGTGCCAGCGATCGTAGGGGGGAGACCCAGTACTTC. It translates to CASDRRGETQYF. The entire variable domain, with the rest obtained from reference TRBV2 and TRBJ2-5, is as follows: EPEVTQTPSHQVTQMGQEVILRCVPISNHLYFYWYRQILGQKVEFLVSFYNNEISEKSEIFDDQFSVERPDGSNFTLKIRSTKLEDSAMYFCASDRRGETQYFGPGTRLLVL.

This clonotype was found a few times. The V call is TRBV19, the J call TRBJ2-2; D may be TRBD2 (5 bases). Germline V CDR1 and CDR2: LNHDA, SQIVND (reference sequence). This CDR3 is built from 15 residues. V lost 6 bases and J 1 base, leaving 12 bases between the germline ends. CDR3 in DNA: TGTGCCAGTAGAGTACAGACTATGAACACCGGGGAGCTGTTTTTT. Translated: CASRVQTMNTGELFF.

The chain carries TRBV5-1 and TRBJ1-1; maybe TRBD1 (5 bases). This CDR3 is 15 amino acids long. V lost 6 bases to trimming and J lost 4 bases, with 19 bases between them. CDR1 SGHRS and CDR2 YFSETQ come from the germline V gene. Written as DNA, the CDR3 is TGCGCCAGCACCCCGGGGGGGAGGAGGCGCACTGAAGCTTTCTTT. Residues: CASTPGGRRRTEAFF.

This clonotype was seen at least ten times. The V gene is TRBV27, the J gene TRBJ1-4; the D is unclear. Germline assignment: CDR1 MNHEY and CDR2 SMNVEV (reference sequence). Trimming pared 6 bases from V and 10 bases from J, leaving 21 bases between. This CDR3 is 15 amino acids long. The CDR3 is CASRFADSRSGKLFF. DNA of the CDR3: TGTGCCAGCAGATTTGCGGACTCGAGAAGTGGAAAACTGTTTTTT.

The chain has TRBV12-3 or TRBV12-4 and TRBJ2-1; tentative D call: TRBD1 (6 bases). V was clipped by 4 bases and J by 6 bases, with 22 bases between them. The CDR3 runs to 17 residues. CDR3 sequence: CASSSQGQGRIVNEQFF. CDR3 DNA sequence: TGTGCCAGCAGTTCCCAGGGGCAGGGGCGAATCGTCAATGAGCAGTTCTTC.

In its sample, this clonotype was seen many times. The rearrangement uses TRBV20-1 and TRBJ2-1, with D unresolved. V lost 3 bases and J lost 2, with 17 bases in between. The CDR3 runs to 16 residues. The germline gives CDR1 DFQATT, CDR2 SNEGSKA (reference sequence). The CDR3 DNA is TGCAGTGCTAGCGGGTCTCGGGCCCCAACCTACAATGAGCAGTTCTTC. Translated: CSASGSRAPTYNEQFF.

This chain links TRBV4-1 with TRBJ2-1; D is undetermined. The germline CDR1 and CDR2 sequences are MGHRA and YSYEKL. The CDR3 totals 15 residues. V was shortened by 0 bases and J by 3 bases, with 9 bases between the two germline ends. CDR3 DNA: TGCGCCAGCAGCCAAGATGTTCAGATCTACAATGAGCAGTTCTTC. Protein: CASSQDVQIYNEQFF.

This clonotype was seen at least ten times. V usage is TRBV5-1 and J usage is TRBJ1-3; D is uncertain. Germline V lookup: CDR1 SGHRS, CDR2 YFSETQ. The CDR3 totals 14 residues. The ends were cut back, 7 bases at V and 5 bases at J, with 16 bases in the middle. The CDR3 loop reads CASSPRGGRNTIYF. CDR3 sequence (DNA): TGCGCCAGCTCCCCCCGGGGAGGGCGAAACACCATATATTTT.

This clonotype was recorded many times. V gene TRBV15 combines with J gene TRBJ1-1; 7 bases line up with TRBD1. With V trimmed by 0 bases and J by 8 bases, 0 bases remained unmatched. There are 12 residues in the CDR3. Germline V lookup: CDR1 LNHNV, CDR2 YYDKDF (reference sequence). CDR3 amino acids: CATSRETGEAFF. CDR3 bases: TGTGCCACCAGCAGAGAGACAGGGGAAGCTTTCTTT.

In this sample, this clonotype turned up many times. The chain links TRBV20-1 to TRBJ2-5; perhaps TRBD2 as D (6 bases). This CDR3 contains 13 residues. Germline lookup yields CDR1 DFQATT and CDR2 SNEGSKA (reference sequence). The V end lost 5 bases, the J end lost 7 bases, and 17 bases lay between the germline ends. CDR3 bases: TGCAGTGCTCCGACGGGAGTACGAGGGACCCAGTACTTC. It is translated as CSAPTGVRGTQYF.

This clonotype was recorded at least ten times. The chain employs TRBV3-1 and TRBJ1-4; no reliable D call. V was shortened by 0 bases and J by 7 bases, with 12 bases between the two germline ends. The germline V gene encodes CDR1 LGHDT and CDR2 YNNKEL (reference sequence). The length of the CDR3 is 15 residues. The CDR3 bases are TGTGCCAGCAGCCAAGATTGGCCACGGGGTGAAAAACTGTTTTTT. Protein: CASSQDWPRGEKLFF. The entire variable domain, with the rest obtained from reference TRBV3-1 and TRBJ1-4, is as follows: DTAVSQTPKYLVTQMGNDKSIKCEQNLGHDTMYWYKQDSKKFLKIMFSYNNKELIINETVPNRFSPKSPDKAHLNLHINSLELGDSAVYFCASSQDWPRGEKLFFGSGTQLSVL.

This clonotype was recorded many times. This sequence joins TRBV12-3 or TRBV12-4 and TRBJ2-5; 7 nucleotides agree with TRBD1. The V and J ends lost 2 bases and 1 base, in that order; junction bases with no gene match: 7. The CDR3 has 16 amino acids. The CDR3 bases are TGTGCCAGCAGTTTATCCCGGGACAGCTTCCAAGAGACCCAGTACTTC. Protein sequence: CASSLSRDSFQETQYF.

This clonotype appeared many times. V usage is TRBV29-1 and J usage is TRBJ2-2; D ambiguous. V lost 2 bases, J lost 0 bases, and 4 bases lay in between. Germline lookup yields CDR1 SQVTM and CDR2 ANQGSEA. This CDR3 has 13 amino acids. CDR3 region: CSVEYPNTGELFF. The CDR3 coding sequence is TGCAGCGTTGAATACCCGAACACCGGGGAGCTGTTTTTT.

This clonotype showed up just a few times. The chain employs TRBV19 and TRBJ1-2, with unresolved D. This CDR3 comprises 13 residues. Germline CDR1 LNHDA, CDR2 SQIVND (reference sequence). Trimming cost V 5 bases and J 7 bases, with 14 bases left between them. Here the CDR3 reads CASSPRNDVGYTF. The CDR3 region has the DNA TGTGCCAGTAGTCCCAGGAACGACGTTGGCTACACCTTC.

This clonotype has only a few counts. The V gene is TRBV29-1, the J gene TRBJ2-1; TRBD2 might be the D (6 bases). Between the trimmed V and J ends, which lost 2 bases and 9 bases, there was a span of 11 bases. CDR1 and CDR2 (germline): SQVTM, ANQGSEA. The CDR3 is 12 amino acids. In nucleotides, the CDR3 is TGCAGCGTTGAACATCGGGAGTGTGAGCAGTTCTTC. Translating it yields CSVEHRECEQFF.

This clonotype was recorded at least ten times. The J gene is TRBJ2-6, the V gene TRBV2; D is undetermined. The CDR3 sequence is 15 residues long. Germline CDR1 reads SNHLY; CDR2 reads FYNNEI. Between the trimmed V and J ends, which lost 7 bases and 0 bases, there was a span of 10 bases. The CDR3 reads CASTRSDSGANVLTF. In nucleotides, the CDR3 is TGTGCCAGCACCCGTTCAGACTCTGGGGCCAACGTCCTGACTTTC. Full variable domain (rest looked up from reference TRBV2 and TRBJ2-6): EPEVTQTPSHQVTQMGQEVILRCVPISNHLYFYWYRQILGQKVEFLVSFYNNEISEKSEIFDDQFSVERPDGSNFTLKIRSTKLEDSAMYFCASTRSDSGANVLTFGAGSRLTVL.